A single sample is the source of the 15 T cell receptor beta chains below, sequenced in a study of blood T cell repertoires in COVID-19. Libraries were prepared by immunoSEQ multiplex PCR; TCRdb keeps only in-frame clonotypes and omits some of them. Among around 300,000 clones, 87% were seen once, and the ten largest hold about 5%. Source material: PBMCs or T cells enriched from blood (not recorded which). The receptors stem from a woman in her twenties or thirties who had recovered from COVID-19.

The chain carries TRBV28 and TRBJ2-2, with D possibly TRBD2 on 6 matching bases. Germline-derived CDR1 and CDR2 are MDHEN and SYDVKM. The CDR3 has 13 amino acids. V gave up 7 bases and J gave up 7 bases, with 13 bases separating them. The CDR3 region is CASNVDGGGELFF. The CDR3 region has the DNA TGTGCCAGCAATGTAGACGGGGGCGGGGAGCTGTTTTTT.

The rearrangement uses TRBV14 and TRBJ2-1; possible D gene TRBD2, 6 bases. The germline gives CDR1 SGHDN, CDR2 FVKESK. V was trimmed by 4 bases and J by 10 bases, leaving 11 bases between them. The CDR3 is made up of 12 amino acids. The CDR3 DNA sequence: TGTGCCAGCAGCCGAAACCGGGGGGAGCAGTTCTTC. It is translated as CASSRNRGEQFF.

The chain has TRBV18 and TRBJ2-3, with D possibly matching TRBD2 (5 bases). The V gene's germline CDR1 is KGHSH and CDR2 LQKENI. Trimming removed 2 bases from V and 11 bases from J, with 20 bases in between. This CDR3 comprises 15 residues. CDR3 sequence: CASSPGLDRGLVQYF. The CDR3, as DNA: TGTGCCAGCTCACCAGGCTTAGATCGGGGTCTGGTGCAGTATTTT.

The V and J genes are TRBV9 and TRBJ2-5, with 12 bases lining up with TRBD2. V was clipped by 4 bases and J by 5 bases; unmatched bases: 6. The CDR3 totals 15 residues. CDR1 SGDLS and CDR2 YYNGEE come from the germline V gene. The CDR3 region has the DNA TGTGCCAGCAGCCTCCTAGCGGGGGGGCAGGAGACCCAGTACTTC. It yields the protein CASSLLAGGQETQYF.

The chain has TRBV10-3 and TRBJ2-3, with D hard to call. CDR1 is ENHRY and CDR2 is SYGVKD in the germline V gene. Deletions cut 5 bases from V and 2 bases from J, with 11 bases between. The CDR3 has 14 residues. For the CDR3, the DNA is TGTGCCATCAGTTACAGTCGGCCCACAGATACGCAGTATTTT. It translates to CAISYSRPTDTQYF.

V is TRBV2 and J is TRBJ1-3, with a possible D match to TRBD1 (6 bases). Trimming took off 6 bases at V and 3 bases at J, with 15 bases between the two ends. The CDR3 covers 15 residues. Germline V gene sequence: CDR1 SNHLY, CDR2 FYNNEI. Here the CDR3 reads CASRPPGALGNTIYF. The CDR3 DNA sequence: TGTGCCAGCAGACCCCCAGGGGCGCTTGGAAACACCATATATTTT.

With regard to this clone: One end of the junction is discordant with germline, which a read error may explain. CDR3 amino acids: CASSLEFRDRETSRDF. CDR3 in DNA: TGTGCCAGCAGCTTAGAGTTCCGGGACAGGGAGACCAGTCGCGACTTC. The genes are TRBV11-2 and TRBJ2-7, with 9 bases identical to TRBD1. Germline V gene lookup returns CDR1 SGHAT and CDR2 FQNNGV. The CDR3 is 16 residues long.

The chain carries TRBV27 and TRBJ2-3; the D is unclear. V was pared by 7 bases and J by 3 bases, with 11 bases between. CDR1 is MNHEY and CDR2 is SMNVEV in the germline V gene (reference sequence). The CDR3 contains 13 residues. In DNA form, the CDR3 reads TGTGCCAGCATCGAGGTGTGGACAGATACGCAGTATTTT. Residues: CASIEVWTDTQYF.

This clone has more than one count but fewer than ten. The chain links TRBV27 to TRBJ1-1; TRBD1 is a possible D gene (5 bases). The germline V gene encodes CDR1 MNHEY and CDR2 SMNVEV (reference sequence). The ends were cut back, 1 base at V and 5 bases at J, with 8 bases in the middle. The CDR3 consists of 13 residues. The CDR3 coding sequence is TGTGCCAGCAGTTTATACAACAGGACTGAAGCTTTCTTT. This codes for CASSLYNRTEAFF.

This rearrangement joins TRBV16 to TRBJ2-3; TRBD1 might be the D (6 bases). Deletions cut 4 bases from V and 2 bases from J, with 10 bases between. The V gene's germline CDR1 is KGHSY and CDR2 FQNENV. The CDR3 loop spans 14 amino acids. In DNA form, the CDR3 reads TGTGCCAGCAGCCCTTCAGGGGACACAGATACGCAGTATTTT. Translated: CASSPSGDTDTQYF.

The chain joins TRBV7-9 to TRBJ2-3; TRBD2 matches at 8 bases. Trimming removed 5 bases from V and 2 bases from J; junction bases left unmatched: 6. This CDR3 has 15 amino acids. Looked up from germline, CDR1 is SEHNR and CDR2 is FQNEAQ (reference sequence). CDR3 bases: TGTGCCAGCAGCCCGCGGGGGGACTACACAGATACGCAGTATTTT. Translating it yields CASSPRGDYTDTQYF.

V usage is TRBV19 and J usage is TRBJ1-1; TRBD1 matches 8 bases. Germline CDR1 reads LNHDA; CDR2 reads SQIVND (reference sequence). Unmatched junction bases numbered 7, after V lost 5 bases and J lost 5 bases. There are 14 residues in the CDR3. Here the CDR3 reads CASSLQGAATEAFF. In nucleotides, the CDR3 is TGTGCCAGTAGTCTCCAGGGGGCCGCGACTGAAGCTTTCTTT.

The chain carries TRBV13 and TRBJ2-2; D is perhaps TRBD1 (5 bases). The germline CDR1 and CDR2 sequences are PRHDT and FYEKMQ (reference sequence). The CDR3 spans 14 residues. V was pared by 2 bases and J by 7 bases, with 11 bases between. The CDR3 region is CASSLNRWDGELFF. The CDR3 coding sequence is TGTGCCAGCAGCTTAAACAGGTGGGACGGGGAGCTGTTTTTT.

This chain links TRBV5-4 with TRBJ2-2; 7 bases agree with TRBD2. CDR3 length equals 16 residues. V lost 0 bases to trimming and J lost 4 bases; unmatched junction nucleotides: 6. The germline gives CDR1 SGHNT, CDR2 YYREEE (reference sequence). CDR3: CASSLAGGGPTGELFF. CDR3 coding DNA: TGTGCCAGCAGCTTGGCGGGCGGGGGACCCACCGGGGAGCTGTTTTTT.

CDR3 protein: CASSLGGTGVEQYF. The CDR3 nucleotides read TGTGCCAGCAGCTTGGGTGGGACAGGGGTCGAGCAGTACTTC. The chain links TRBV5-4 to TRBJ2-7, with 10 bases identical to TRBD1. The V gene end was trimmed by 0 bases and the J gene end by 6 bases; junction bases not matched to a gene: 3. The CDR3 consists of 14 residues. From germline, CDR1 is SGHNT and CDR2 YYREEE (reference sequence).